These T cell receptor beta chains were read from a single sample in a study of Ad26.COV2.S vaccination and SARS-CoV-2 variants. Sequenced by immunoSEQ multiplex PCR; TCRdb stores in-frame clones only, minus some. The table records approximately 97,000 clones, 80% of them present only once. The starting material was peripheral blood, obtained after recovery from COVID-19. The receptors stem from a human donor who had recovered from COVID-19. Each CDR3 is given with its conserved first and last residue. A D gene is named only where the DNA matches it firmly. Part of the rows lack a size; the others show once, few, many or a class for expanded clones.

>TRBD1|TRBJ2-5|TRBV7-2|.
CASSGQGLGVNQETQYF
TGTGCCAGCAGCGGACAGGGGTTAGGGGTAAACCAAGAGACCCAGTACTTC
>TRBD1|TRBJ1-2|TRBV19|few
CASSIRQGLDGYTF
TGTGCCAGTAGTATAAGACAGGGGCTCGATGGCTACACCTTC
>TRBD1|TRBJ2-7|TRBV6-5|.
CATSWGQGLTYEQYF
TGTGCCACCAGTTGGGGACAGGGCCTCACCTACGAGCAGTACTTC
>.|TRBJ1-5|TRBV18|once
CASSLQGLGNQPQHF
TGTGCCAGCTCACTACAGGGTCTAGGGAATCAGCCCCAGCATTTT
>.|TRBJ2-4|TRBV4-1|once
CASSQTPAAIVQYF
TGCGCCAGCAGCCAGACCCCCGCGGCCATTGTTCAGTACTTC
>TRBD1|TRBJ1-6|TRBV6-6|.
CASSYSTGPPLHF
TGTGCCAGCAGTTACTCGACAGGGCCACCCCTCCACTTT
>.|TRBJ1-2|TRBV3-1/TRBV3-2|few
CASSQETRDAPNYGYTF
TGTGCCAGCAGCCAAGAGACCCGGGACGCACCTAACTATGGCTACACCTTC
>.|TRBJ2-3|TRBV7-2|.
CASSLSPTSTDTQYF
TGTGCCAGCAGCTTATCCCCTACCTCCACAGATACGCAGTATTTT
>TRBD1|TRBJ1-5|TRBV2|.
CASSEGDRVQPQHF
TGTGCCAGCAGTGAGGGGGACAGGGTGCAGCCCCAGCATTTT
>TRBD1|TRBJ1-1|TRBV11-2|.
CASSYRDRGTEAFF
TGTGCCAGCAGCTACCGGGACAGGGGGACTGAAGCTTTCTTT
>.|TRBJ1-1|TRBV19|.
CASSRGQIYTEAFF
TGTGCCAGTAGTAGAGGACAGATTTACACTGAAGCTTTCTTT
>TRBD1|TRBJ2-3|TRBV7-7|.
CASSLGQGTDTQYF
TGTGCCAGCAGCTTAGGACAGGGAACAGATACGCAGTATTTT
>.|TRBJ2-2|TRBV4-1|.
CASSQDRGNTGELFF
TGCGCCAGCAGCCAAGATAGGGGGAACACCGGGGAGCTGTTTTTT
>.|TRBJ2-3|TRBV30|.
CAWSVAGGAYTQYF
TGTGCCTGGAGTGTTGCTGGGGGGGCGTATACGCAGTATTTT
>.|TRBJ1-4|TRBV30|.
CAWSETSEGEKLFF
TGTGCCTGGAGCGAAACTTCGGAGGGAGAAAAACTGTTTTTT
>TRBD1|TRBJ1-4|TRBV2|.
CASSDRTGSEKLFF
TGTGCCAGCAGTGACCGGACAGGAAGTGAAAAACTGTTTTTT
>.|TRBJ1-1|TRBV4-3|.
CASSQEAPSTEAFF
TGCGCCAGCAGCCAAGAAGCTCCGAGCACTGAAGCTTTCTTT
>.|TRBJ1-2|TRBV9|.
CASSVSGTGGYTF
TGTGCCAGCAGCGTCTCCGGGACGGGAGGCTACACCTTC
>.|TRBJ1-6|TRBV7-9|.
CASSLARDVSPLHF
TGTGCCAGCAGCTTAGCCAGGGATGTTTCACCCCTCCACTTT
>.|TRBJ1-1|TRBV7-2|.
CASSFSTGNTEAFF
TGTGCCAGCAGCTTCTCCACGGGAAACACTGAAGCTTTCTTT
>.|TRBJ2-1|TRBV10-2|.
CASSEELYNEQFF
TGCGCCAGCAGTGAGGAACTTTACAATGAGCAGTTCTTC
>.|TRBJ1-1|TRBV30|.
CAWSVIRTGNTEAFF
TGTGCCTGGAGTGTAATTCGGACGGGGAACACTGAAGCTTTCTTT
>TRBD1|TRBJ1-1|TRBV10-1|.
CASSSGQGRTEAFF
TGCGCCAGCAGCAGCGGACAGGGGAGGACTGAAGCTTTCTTT
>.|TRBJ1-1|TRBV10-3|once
CAIGEGGTTEAFF
TGTGCCATCGGGGAGGGAGGCACCACTGAAGCTTTCTTT
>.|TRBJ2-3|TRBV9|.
CASSPRLTEDATQYF
TGTGCCAGCAGCCCCCGCCTCACTGAGGACGCTACGCAGTATTTT
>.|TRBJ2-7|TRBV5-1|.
CASSSGTVDYEQYF
TGCGCCAGCAGCTCCGGGACTGTTGACTACGAGCAGTACTTC
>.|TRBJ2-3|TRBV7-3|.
CASSSRGSLGDTQYF
TGTGCCAGCAGCTCCCGGGGGTCCCTTGGAGATACGCAGTATTTT
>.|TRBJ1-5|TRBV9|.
CASSAWGSNQPQHF
TGTGCCAGCAGCGCATGGGGCTCGAATCAGCCCCAGCATTTT
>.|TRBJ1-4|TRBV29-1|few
CSVRDTWAVEKLFF
TGCAGCGTTAGGGACACTTGGGCCGTCGAAAAACTGTTTTTT
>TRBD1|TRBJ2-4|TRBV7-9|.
CASSFSGGPAPNIQYF
TGTGCCAGCAGCTTCTCAGGGGGCCCTGCTCCAAACATTCAGTACTTC
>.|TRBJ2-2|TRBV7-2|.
CASSSVHTGELFF
TGTGCCAGCAGCTCCGTACACACCGGGGAGCTGTTTTTT
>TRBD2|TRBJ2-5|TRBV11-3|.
CASSLGGGLETQYF
TGTGCCAGCAGCTTAGGGGGAGGGTTGGAGACCCAGTACTTC
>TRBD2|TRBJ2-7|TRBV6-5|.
CATGGVGGSSYEQYF
TGTGCCACCGGGGGGGTTGGCGGCAGCTCCTACGAGCAGTACTTC
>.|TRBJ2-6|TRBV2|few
CAIQGLTGANVLTF
TGTGCCATCCAAGGACTTACTGGGGCCAACGTCCTGACTTTC
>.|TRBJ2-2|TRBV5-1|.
CASSLDGGRIRAGELFF
TGCGCCAGCAGCTTGGACGGTGGGCGGATTAGGGCCGGGGAGCTGTTTTTT
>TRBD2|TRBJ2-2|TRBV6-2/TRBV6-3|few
CASSPRLAANTGELFF
TGTGCCAGCAGTCCGAGACTAGCGGCGAACACCGGGGAGCTGTTTTTT
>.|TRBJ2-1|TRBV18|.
CASSLGRGDNEQFF
TGTGCCAGCTCACTTGGGCGCGGAGACAATGAGCAGTTCTTC
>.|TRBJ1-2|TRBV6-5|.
CASRGSSRYGYTF
TGTGCCAGCAGGGGTTCGAGTCGCTATGGCTACACCTTC
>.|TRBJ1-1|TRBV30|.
CAWAGAANTEAFF
TGTGCCTGGGCAGGGGCCGCGAACACTGAAGCTTTCTTT